The present T cell receptor beta chain was sequenced within a study of cytomegalovirus exposure and HLA in healthy donors (dated by TCRdb to about 2017). Describing the broader study: An earlier analysis of several hundred of the donors reported approximately 290 Gb of sequence data and some 120 million unique TCR beta sequences from around 200 million T cells. An early release that covered more than 550 HLA-typed donors contained approximately 300 gigabases of sequencing data and around 80 million unique TCR sequences. Among the approximately 420 genotyped donors, approximately 77% belonged to the genetic ancestry cluster associated with self-reported Caucasian donors. The study aimed to test whether cataloging public T cell receptors could reveal signatures of past pathogen exposure. The T cell repertoires of 666 subjects were profiled by immunosequencing and related to cytomegalovirus serostatus. In addition to the first cohort of 650 to 750 subjects, a separate validation cohort of some 120 different subjects was used. The study combined high-throughput TCR immunosequencing, statistical association of individual TCRs with disease status, and machine learning to predict cytomegalovirus infection status. In a later analysis, previously published TCR beta repertoires from several hundred donors were re-analyzed and high-resolution HLA genotyping was added so that TCR occurrence patterns could be studied. In the later analysis, no new phenotypic data were used to find candidate immune exposures; instead, reliance was placed on TCR beta sequences and their occurrence across donors. An earlier analysis of fewer than 700 of the donors applied high-throughput TCR beta sequencing to assess whether each TCR beta V gene segment acted as functional or pseudogenic. Alongside the repertoire data, information on donor age, sex, ethnicity and CMV serostatus was compiled. Genome-wide SNP genotypes for about 60% of the roughly 670 donors were used in a later genetic analysis, which treated that subset as a discovery cohort. Every discovery cohort repertoire had been produced on one sequencing platform. Both class I and class II loci were covered by HLA typing, at four-digit resolution. Typing coverage differed by locus: A, B, C, DRB1 and DQB1 were typed in about 620-630 donors, DQA1 in about 510, DPA1 in approximately 610, and DPB1 in just under 480. Five DR-DQ haplotypes were treated as single units for association and clustering because of strong linkage in the cohort. Among over 350 genotyped donors of the cohort, an average of about 240,000 unique TCR beta nucleotide sequences were sequenced per donor, roughly a sixth of them non-productive.

The method behind the library was the immunoSEQ multiplex PCR assay. For the multiplex PCR, a mixture combining 60 forward primers for TCR Vbeta segments and 13 reverse primers for TCR Jbeta segments was used. The CDR3 region of rearranged TCR beta genes was amplified from genomic DNA by a multiplex PCR assay. The Illumina HiSeq System was used to sequence the amplified TCR beta libraries as 87-base-pair reads. The authors' analysis ran thus. In a later analysis, approximately 74 million unique TCR beta chains were counted across the roughly 670 repertoires, and roughly 11 million of these chains were shared by at least two donors. A nearest-neighbor algorithm error-corrected the raw reads and collapsed the reads into unique sequences, merging closely related sequences to remove PCR and sequencing errors. Alignment of CDR3 sequences to IMGT reference sequences was used to assign V, D and J gene segments. Each retained sequence needed at least a six-nucleotide match to both a V gene segment and a J gene segment. A rearrangement counted as productive if the CDR3 had no stop codons and remained in frame with V and J, and every other rearrangement counted as non-productive. CDR3 was defined according to IMGT convention as the region running from the second conserved V-encoded cysteine to the conserved J-encoded phenylalanine. The earlier analysis of a few hundred of the donors excluded sequences that lacked an unambiguous match to a single V gene segment. An earlier analysis of 587 of the donors classified V segments as functional when productive rearrangements were above 56.7% and as segregating when the standard deviation between donors was above 5%. To diagnose cytomegalovirus status from the catalog of TCR beta chain sequences, a statistical classification framework was built. V and J gene assignment, in a later analysis, came from comparing TCR nucleotide sequences with IMGT/GENE-DB human TR gene sequences. A later analysis assigned CDR3 sequences and most-parsimonious VDJ recombination scenarios with the TCRdist pipeline. In a later analysis, each TCR beta chain was defined by its CDR3 amino acid sequence together with its V-gene family, and reads lacking a unique V-gene family were excluded. To address suspected cross-contamination and a sequencing artifact, a later analysis removed under 600 highly shared, low-generation-probability nucleotide sequences. For each public chain, a later analysis derived a clonal expansion index from normalized ranks of inferred template counts within each repertoire. Generation probabilities in a later analysis came from a VDJ recombination model fitted to out-of-frame rearrangements, and those results were checked against IGoR. A later analysis scored TCR-TCR, TCR-HLA and TCR-CMV co-occurrence with hypergeometric tests, applying a repertoire-size bias correction to TCR pairs. In a later analysis, false discovery rates were estimated by permuting HLA or CMV assignments 20 times. In a later analysis, co-occurring TCRs were grouped using DBSCAN, and TCRdist sequence similarity was added for clustering within HLA-allele-positive subsets. Co-occurrence clustering excluded repertoires with fewer than 30,000 or more than 120,000 public chains, plus five with anomalous nucleotide sharing. TCRdb took over this immuneACCESS table, retaining in-frame rearrangements with V and J assigned. Such tables are incomplete; in checked studies, under half of the missing clones stem from an unresolved V gene, and the remainder is unexplained. V, J and clone size are those of that table, while D and trimming were read from the DNA. The sample data list more than 40,000 clones, and about 85% of these were observed just once. The top ten clonotypes cover around 3% of the sample.

The cohort consisted of fewer than 700 healthy bone marrow donors. All cohort members were sampled while nominally healthy, although unrecorded immune exposures were likely present. The donor tested CMV seronegative, placing the donor among the approximately 360 seronegative members of the cohort. A peripheral blood sample was collected from each donor, and TCR beta sequencing was performed on peripheral blood mononuclear cells. The Qiagen DNeasy Blood Extraction Kit was used to extract genomic DNA from the blood cell samples. Overall study outcomes, separate from this receptor: Presence/absence analyses assumed roughly uniform sequencing depth across donors, an assumption that may not hold. Most CMV-associated TCR beta chains appeared to be HLA-restricted in a later analysis, and the HLA associations seemed to be driven largely by CMV exposure. Broadly in line with IMGT annotations, most TCR beta V segments showed up in productive rearrangements about 87% or about 30% of the time in an earlier analysis of 587 of the donors. The study listed approximately 150 TCR beta chains as associated with cytomegalovirus. A later genetic analysis associated a missense DCLRE1C variant with V-gene and J-gene trimming of TCR beta chains, and an independent cohort replicated the association. According to the authors, the approach could potentially be generalized to other disease states and immunological phenotypes. According to a later analysis, parvovirus B19, influenza, CMV and Epstein-Barr virus appeared linked to several top co-occurrence clusters. In a later analysis, TCR association rates were found to vary across HLA loci, with the most associated TCRs seen for DRB1 alleles and the fewest for HLA-C alleles. Because the 87-base-pair reads could not distinguish some IMGT-functional V segments, including TRBV6-2 and TRBV6-3, those segments were excluded. A cluster of highly shared sequence variants was judged likely to be a technical artifact of the sequencing pipeline. Immune exposure information for the cohort was limited to CMV serostatus. In a later genetic analysis, fewer N-insertions in productive TCRs were reported among donors in an Asian-associated ancestry cluster than the roughly 700-donor mean. A further reported finding was that TCR beta sequences accurately predicted the HLA-A and HLA-B alleles for most subjects in the first cohort. The classifier was reported to diagnose cytomegalovirus status with high specificity and sensitivity in both the original cohort and the validation cohort. In a later analysis, around 15,000 TCR beta sequences were associated with specific HLA alleles at a false discovery rate of 0.05. Correlated functional status among segregating V segments might be attributable to linkage disequilibrium, but an unknown experimental factor could not be ruled out. Strong co-occurrence of HLA alleles, especially DR and DQ, made assigning TCR associations to individual alleles difficult. In a later analysis, HLA-associated TCR beta chains showed more clonal expansion and lower generation probabilities than non-associated chains that were equally common. This cohort had only TCR beta chains sequenced, and the lack of alpha or paired-chain data limited which features could be detected. Most TCR sequences were seen in very few donors, while some public TCRs were found in many individuals. A few of the identified cytomegalovirus-associated TCR beta chains were confirmed in vitro to be specific for cytomegalovirus antigens. Because some donors lacked HLA typing at each locus, the association tests relied only on the typed subset. Because counts were too low, more than 15 rarely observed V segments, including chromosome 9 orphons, were left out of the earlier analysis of about 500 of the donors.

For this chain, trimming is 0 bases at the V end and 5 bases at the J end, and the number of junction bases without a gene match is 4. The CDR3 runs 17 residues from the cysteine to the phenylalanine. Solely the CDR3 DNA is kept, with 51 bases framed from the first base. The germline V gene sets CDR1 to LGHNA and CDR2 to YNFKEQ. On this clone itself: Its recognized antigen is unknown. Base qualities are not provided; no much larger clone lies one nucleotide away.

The sequenced material came from PBMCs. The source is a man between 50 and 59 years old in good health and CMV-seronegative. The rearranged segments are TRBV4-2 and TRBJ2-3; 14 central nucleotides agree with TRBD2. The DNA sequence is given as TGTGCCAGCAGCCAAGATCTGACTAGCGGGAGGGAAGATACGCAGTATTTT. Its product reads: CASSQDLTSGREDTQYF.